The 2 T cell receptor beta chains given below trace back to one sample, sequenced in a study of tumor-infiltrating lymphocytes in localized non-small cell lung cancer. TCRdb's table, derived via immunoSEQ multiplex PCR, lists solely in-frame clones and lacks some. The data show 9,500 to 15,000 clones, 78% seen once. Sequencing used lung tumor tissue. Receptor source: a human donor with non-small cell lung cancer.

Here the CDR3 reads CARDRVRTDTQYF. Written as DNA, the CDR3 is TGTGCCAGAGACAGGGTTCGCACAGATACGCAGTATTTT. V usage is TRBV25-1 and J usage is TRBJ2-3; 7 bases line up with TRBD1. J gave up 1 base and V 9 bases, and 4 bases lay outside the gene matches. This CDR3 spans 13 amino acids. The germline gives CDR1 MGHDK, CDR2 SYGVNS. Full variable domain (remainder filled in from reference TRBV25-1 and TRBJ2-3): EADIYQTPRYLVIGTGKKITLECSQTMGHDKMYWYQQDPGMELHLIHYSYGVNSTEKGDLSSESTVSRIRTEHFPLTLESARPSHTSQYLCARDRVRTDTQYFGPGTRLTVL.

The chain combines TRBV5-1 with TRBJ2-3, with 9 bases matching TRBD2. Germline loops: CDR1 SGHRS, CDR2 YFSETQ. CDR3 length: 15 amino acids. J was trimmed by 6 bases and V by 2 bases; bases with no gene match: 7. The CDR3 sequence is CASSFNSGSSDTQYF. CDR3 coding DNA: TGCGCCAGCAGCTTCAATAGCGGGAGTTCTGATACGCAGTATTTT.